The rows below give T cell receptor beta chains drawn from one sample of a study of CD8 T cells in ankylosing spondylitis. TCRdb used MiXCR to reprocess the 5' RACE reads, holding one entry per CDR3 protein. Of hundreds of thousands of distinct CDR3 sequences listed, more than 9.5% are singletons. Sequencing was carried out using blood, either unsorted or a sorted T cell fraction (not recorded which). The source of these receptors is a male donor with ankylosing spondylitis. CDR3s leave out the opening cysteine and the closing phenylalanine or tryptophan. A D gene is named only where the DNA matches it firmly.

D	V	J	CDR3
NA	TRBV12-3/TRBV12-4	TRBJ1-4	ASSMGQAEKLF
TRBD2	TRBV7-9	TRBJ2-2	ASSLSGGYFGAGELF
NA	TRBV5-1	TRBJ1-1	ASSLAVGGRGASTEAF
TRBD1	TRBV5-1	TRBJ2-2	ASSPRQGAGTGELF
NA	TRBV19	TRBJ1-2	ASKLGRANYGYT
NA	TRBV5-1	TRBJ2-1	ASSLILAYEQF
NA	TRBV20-1	TRBJ2-7	SARGVGYEQY
TRBD2	TRBV11-2	TRBJ2-1	ASSSPGEAGGEQF
TRBD2	TRBV20-1	TRBJ2-1	SASLGLAGSSYNEQF
NA	TRBV30	TRBJ1-2	AWSAGRTLYGYT
TRBD1	TRBV15	TRBJ2-1	ATSIGGIVYEQF
TRBD2	TRBV18	TRBJ2-1	ASSTRTSGSGNEQF
TRBD1	TRBV5-4	TRBJ1-1	ASSAAGQDTEAF
NA	TRBV19	TRBJ1-5	ASSIMADLYSNQPQH
TRBD1	TRBV18	TRBJ1-1	ASSLGQGSMTEAF
NA	TRBV20-1	TRBJ1-1	SAPGRGRTEAF
TRBD1	TRBV6-1	TRBJ1-4	ASSALTGGNEKLF
TRBD2	TRBV15	TRBJ2-3	ATSRGSGRAADTQY
NA	TRBV4-1	TRBJ1-5	ASSQYLGRDQPQH
NA	TRBV18	TRBJ2-1	ASYSGSRPNEQF
NA	TRBV19	TRBJ1-5	ASSIYYSNQPQH
TRBD2	TRBV5-1	TRBJ2-2	ASSFSGRGTGELF
NA	TRBV12-3/TRBV12-4	TRBJ1-5	ASSSLAGSYSNQPQH
NA	TRBV18	TRBJ1-1	ASSPQKNTEAF
NA	TRBV19	TRBJ1-2	ASSMSGLYGYT
NA	TRBV20-1	TRBJ2-1	SASQGGINEQF
TRBD1	TRBV10-3	TRBJ2-3	AISQPDRTLVDTQY
TRBD2	TRBV5-4	TRBJ2-7	ASSWTGTSGTAGSYEQY
NA	TRBV5-1	TRBJ1-4	ASSLIGADNEKLF
NA	TRBV20-1	TRBJ2-5	SAPSVGHAQY
NA	TRBV2	TRBJ1-6	ASSEFRGPYNSPLH
NA	TRBV24-1	TRBJ1-2	ATNGGSYGYT
TRBD1	TRBV27	TRBJ1-2	ASSFGRGGDSYGYT
TRBD1	TRBV6-1	TRBJ1-2	ASSERQGPHGYT
NA	TRBV5-1	TRBJ1-1	ASSFDGKNTEAF
TRBD2	TRBV6-1	TRBJ2-1	ASRGSSGRHYNEQF
NA	TRBV19	TRBJ2-2	ASSWESGELF
TRBD2	TRBV10-1	TRBJ2-1	ASSVVAGHNEQF
NA	TRBV3-1	TRBJ2-2	ASSQFGEMGTGELF
TRBD2	TRBV6-2/TRBV6-3	TRBJ2-7	ASSQTSGSYEQY
TRBD2	TRBV20-1	TRBJ2-1	SAFSGSYNEQF
NA	TRBV6-5	TRBJ1-1	ASSYGRGEAF
TRBD2	TRBV24-1	TRBJ2-2	ATSDPLAGVGTGELF
TRBD1	TRBV10-1	TRBJ2-3	ASSGPTGSTDTQY
TRBD2	TRBV5-1	TRBJ2-5	ASSLAPMGGETQY
TRBD1	TRBV11-3	TRBJ2-3	ASSSMGQGITDTQY
NA	TRBV6-4	TRBJ2-3	ASSAQRTSTDTQY
NA	TRBV24-1	TRBJ1-2	ATREGYGYT
TRBD2	TRBV5-1	TRBJ2-2	ASSLDLAGVTGELF
TRBD1	TRBV20-1	TRBJ2-7	SARTGTGGIYEQY
NA	TRBV21-1	TRBJ1-6	ASSKKRKSPLH
TRBD2	TRBV7-9	TRBJ2-1	ASTPSSGVSHEQF
NA	TRBV11-2	TRBJ1-4	ASSAIEKLF
NA	TRBV11-2	TRBJ2-1	ASSPGPGSEQF
NA	TRBV3-1	TRBJ1-1	ASSQLGEAF
NA	TRBV12-3/TRBV12-4	TRBJ1-4	ASSSRQPNEKLF
TRBD2	TRBV20-1	TRBJ2-1	SASSGLAGLSSYNEQF
NA	TRBV5-1	TRBJ2-3	ASSPTWTRSDTQY